Following are 19 T cell receptor beta chains from one sample sequenced in a study of early T cells in non-severe SARS-CoV-2 infection. TCRdb fed the 5' RACE reads into MiXCR, producing one record per CDR3 protein. Of 64,000 or so distinct CDR3 sequences listed, over 9.5% are singletons. The source was whole blood, collected at baseline. The receptors were gathered from an adult who was a healthcare worker with PCR-confirmed SARS-CoV-2 infection or an uninfected control (not recorded which).

This chain links TRBV11-2 with TRBJ2-3; weak D call: TRBD2 (7 bases). V was cut by 5 bases and J by 0 bases, with 15 bases left in between. Germline CDR1 is SGHAT and CDR2 is FQNNGV. The length of the CDR3 is 16 residues. Here the CDR3 DNA reads TGTGCCAGCAGCGGGGGGGCCGTGTCTAGCACAGATACGCAGTATTTT. The encoded protein is CASSGGAVSSTDTQYF.

This clonotype was counted a few times. The rearrangement joins TRBV9 to TRBJ2-7; D uncertain. Between the trimmed V and J ends, which lost 0 bases and 2 bases, there was a span of 9 bases. Germline V CDR1 and CDR2: SGDLS, YYNGEE. The CDR3 is made up of 14 amino acids. The CDR3 DNA reads as TGTGCCAGCAGCGTAGATGGCGGTACCTACGAGCAGTACTTC. It specifies CASSVDGGTYEQYF.

The J gene is TRBJ2-3, the V gene TRBV11-2; D may be TRBD1 or TRBD2 (5 bases each). CDR1 is SGHAT, CDR2 FQNNGV, per germline. V shed 5 bases and J shed 4 bases, with 16 bases lying between them. CDR3 length equals 15 residues. CDR3 sequence: CASSPPGRVPDTQYF. Written as DNA, the CDR3 is TGTGCCAGCAGCCCTCCGGGGCGCGTCCCAGATACGCAGTATTTT.

The chain couples TRBV7-9 to TRBJ2-3, with TRBD2 matching over 7 bases. V lost 4 bases to trimming and J lost 2 bases; unmatched junction nucleotides: 6. The germline V gene encodes CDR1 SEHNR and CDR2 FQNEAQ (reference sequence). This CDR3 region has 15 residues. The CDR3 DNA is TGTGCCAGCAGCTCCGGAGGGACTACCACAGATACGCAGTATTTT. This encodes CASSSGGTTTDTQYF.

The chain joins TRBV28 to TRBJ2-1; TRBD2 matches at 9 bases. CDR1 is MDHEN and CDR2 is SYDVKM in the germline V gene. V lost 6 bases and J lost 0; bases outside the gene matches: 6. This CDR3 comprises 16 residues. The CDR3 sequence is CASRTLLAGSYNEQFF. For the CDR3, the DNA is TGTGCCAGCAGGACCCTACTAGCGGGCTCCTACAATGAGCAGTTCTTC.

This sequence joins TRBV29-1 and TRBJ2-1, with 11 nucleotides matching TRBD2. The V and J ends lost 8 bases and 8 bases, in that order; junction bases with no gene match: 8. Germline-derived CDR1 and CDR2 are SQVTM and ANQGSEA. The CDR3 is 13 amino acids. The CDR3 protein is CSMRLAGLDEQFF. For the CDR3, the DNA is TGCAGCATGAGACTAGCGGGGCTGGATGAGCAGTTCTTC.

The rearrangement links TRBV10-1 to TRBJ2-1, with 11 bases lining up with TRBD2. The CDR3 extends over 16 amino acids. Germline values: CDR1 WNHNN, CDR2 SYGVQD (reference sequence). Losses at the gene ends were 4 bases for V and 5 bases for J; bases not matched to a gene: 7. CDR3 sequence reads: CASSGLAGNSDNEQFF. The CDR3 nucleotides are TGCGCCAGCAGTGGACTAGCGGGGAACTCAGACAATGAGCAGTTCTTC.

In this sample, this clonotype turned up a few times. The chain uses TRBV7-9 and TRBJ2-5, with 7 bases identical to TRBD1. CDR1 SEHNR and CDR2 FQNEAQ come from the germline V gene (reference sequence). The trim removed 4 bases at V and 5 bases at J, leaving 10 bases unmatched. This CDR3 spans 15 amino acids. CDR3 residues: CASSSATTGYETQYF. CDR3 coding DNA: TGTGCCAGCAGCTCCGCAACGACAGGGTACGAGACCCAGTACTTC.

This sequence joins TRBV9 and TRBJ1-1, with no clear D. The CDR3 is 15 residues long. V lost 0 bases and J 4 bases, leaving 13 bases between the germline ends. Germline V gene sequence: CDR1 SGDLS, CDR2 YYNGEE. The CDR3 coding sequence is TGTGCCAGCAGCGTAGCGGCCGCTCCTGGCACTGAAGCTTTCTTT. As protein: CASSVAAAPGTEAFF.

This clonotype was picked up a small number of times. The V call is TRBV30, the J call TRBJ1-4, with 10 bases aligning to TRBD1. With V trimmed by 3 bases and J by 4 bases, 2 bases remained unmatched. This CDR3 is built from 14 residues. The germline V gene has CDR1 GTSNPN and CDR2 SVGIG (reference sequence). CDR3 nucleotide sequence: TGTGCCTGGAGGGGGACAGGGGATAATGAAAAACTGTTTTTT. Translation gives CAWRGTGDNEKLFF.

This clonotype turned up a few times. J is TRBJ2-2 and V is TRBV12-3 or TRBV12-4; 7 bases match TRBD1. This CDR3 contains 15 residues. J gave up 3 bases and V 6 bases, and 7 bases lay outside the gene matches. The CDR3 reads CASSWGQTDTGELFF. Here the CDR3 DNA reads TGTGCCAGCAGCTGGGGACAGACAGACACCGGGGAGCTGTTTTTT.

There are a few counts of this clonotype. This sequence joins TRBV30 and TRBJ2-7, with D perhaps given as TRBD1 or TRBD2 (5 bases each). Germline V lookup: CDR1 GTSNPN, CDR2 SVGIG (reference sequence). Trimming stripped 1 base from V and 2 bases from J, with 15 bases between. CDR3 size: 15 residues. The CDR3 here is CAWSGRDAGAYEQYF. The CDR3 DNA is TGTGCCTGGAGTGGCCGGGACGCTGGAGCCTACGAGCAGTACTTC.

The rearrangement joins TRBV27 to TRBJ2-1; D might be TRBD1 (6 bases). The CDR3 contains 14 residues. V lost 1 base and J 8 bases, leaving 12 bases between the germline ends. CDR1 is MNHEY, CDR2 SMNVEV, per germline (reference sequence). The CDR3 region has the DNA TGTGCCAGCAGTTTATGGGACCCAGGGGATGAGCAGTTCTTC. Protein product: CASSLWDPGDEQFF.

This clonotype was seen more than once but under ten times. The rearrangement joins TRBV7-9 to TRBJ2-7; D is possibly TRBD1 (5 bases). The V end was cut by 5 bases, the J end by 5 bases, with 10 bases between. This CDR3 is 12 amino acids long. Germline CDR1 SEHNR, CDR2 FQNEAQ (reference sequence). CDR3 in amino acids: CASSPWGHEQYF. CDR3 coding DNA: TGTGCCAGCAGCCCGTGGGGCCACGAGCAGTACTTC.

This clonotype was found a few times. The chain recombines TRBV5-6 with TRBJ2-3; D is unresolved. This CDR3 region has 19 residues. Between the trimmed V and J ends, which lost 1 base and 2 bases, there was a span of 23 bases. Germline V gene sequence: CDR1 SGHDT, CDR2 YYEEEE. DNA for the CDR3: TGTGCCAGCAGCTTGAGACACCAAAGTAGACCTGCCTACACAGATACGCAGTATTTT. Translating it yields CASSLRHQSRPAYTDTQYF.

Comment on this clonotype: A clone one base away is much larger, so this may be a read error. The chain has TRBV11-2 and TRBJ1-4; possible D gene TRBD1, 5 bases. The CDR3 extends over 15 amino acids. The germline CDR1 and CDR2 sequences are SGHAT and FQNNGV. CDR3 residues: CASSFRGTSGEKPFF. CDR3 nucleotides: TGTGCCAGCAGCTTCCGCGGGACCTCGGGGGAAAAACCGTTTTTT.

The chain has TRBV28 and TRBJ1-5; no clear D. The CDR3 is 14 residues long. Trimming took 6 bases from V and 5 from J, leaving 14 bases between them. Germline CDR1 reads MDHEN; CDR2 reads SYDVKM. This CDR3 is CASSPRRNYQPQHF. CDR3 nucleotide sequence: TGTGCCAGCAGCCCTCGGAGGAATTATCAGCCCCAGCATTTT.

A few counts support this clonotype. The chain carries TRBV19 and TRBJ2-3; 8 nucleotides match TRBD2. The CDR3 runs 19 residues. Germline V gene sequence: CDR1 LNHDA, CDR2 SQIVND (reference sequence). Trimming took 2 bases from V and 1 from J; bases not matched to a gene: 14. The DNA of the CDR3 is TGTGCCAGTAGTATAAGGCTAGCGGGCCCCCCTCTTCGCACAGATACGCAGTATTTT. Its translation is CASSIRLAGPPLRTDTQYF.

V usage is TRBV7-2 and J usage is TRBJ2-1; 11 bases are shared with TRBD2. V gave up 4 bases and J gave up 4 bases; unmatched junction bases: 0. Germline CDR1 reads SGHTA; CDR2 reads FQGNSA. This CDR3 region has 14 residues. The CDR3 DNA reads as TGTGCCAGCAGCTGGACTAGCGGGTACAATGAGCAGTTCTTC. Translation gives CASSWTSGYNEQFF.